Listed below are T cell receptor beta chains from one sample, sequenced in a study of T cell responses to AZD1222 COVID-19 vaccine. Here immunoSEQ multiplex PCR was the method, and the copy in TCRdb shows in-frame clones only, minus some. The sample has some 79,000 clones; around 85% are singletons. The starting material was peripheral blood, obtained 28 days after the second AZD1222 dose. The receptors were gathered from an adult who received the AZD1222 COVID-19 vaccine. CDR3s include the opening cysteine and the closing phenylalanine or tryptophan.

J | V | CDR3
TRBJ1-2 | TRBV7-9 | CASSLVGVGYGYTF
TRBJ1-1 | TRBV6-2/TRBV6-3 | CASSYLTLTGEDGEAFF
TRBJ1-5 | TRBV27 | CASSLGWSNQPQHF
TRBJ1-6 | TRBV2 | CASMAGVGSPLHF
TRBJ1-2 | TRBV6-5 | CASRPPDSANYGYTF
TRBJ2-5 | TRBV19 | CASRQSGETQYF
TRBJ1-2 | TRBV3-1/TRBV3-2 | CASSPLEGSEGYTF
TRBJ1-2 | TRBV7-8 | CASSPNPGQGKTYGYTF
TRBJ1-1 | TRBV19 | CASSIGGRGNTEAFF
TRBJ2-5 | TRBV7-2 | CASSQQAGLAETQYF
TRBJ2-1 | TRBV24-1 | CATSEPKLGEQFF
TRBJ1-6 | TRBV4-3 | CASSQDTGANSPLHF
TRBJ2-7 | TRBV24-1 | CATSGRTGDTYEQYF
TRBJ1-1 | TRBV19 | CASSILSGGMNTEAFF